The following is a T cell receptor beta chain sequence with its context. The target antigen is unknown. These data originate in a study of T-cell memory formation after mild COVID-19. The overall study: TCR clusters largely stayed donor specific.

V was pared by 0 bases and J by 5 bases, with 8 bases between. This CDR3 spans 13 amino acids. Germline V gene data show CDR1 as DFQATT and CDR2 as SNEGSKA (reference sequence). General study points: Day 15 to 85 contracting clones showed balanced CD4/CD8; later expanders leaned CD4+.

TCRdb re-analysed the 5' RACE reads in MiXCR, keeping a single row per CDR3 protein. The sample holds under 700,000 distinct CDR3 sequences; over 20% are singletons and the top ten take around 12%. The clonotype was recovered from an adult woman who had mild COVID-19 (a few samples of this study predate the infection). Cell type and time point are not known. Sequencing was performed on PBMCs or a T cell subset sorted from them (not recorded which). This rearrangement joins TRBV20-1 to TRBJ2-1; no clear D. The DNA of the CDR3 is TGCAGTGCTAGAGAAGGCAGCGACAATGAGCAGTTCTTC. It translates to CSAREGSDNEQFF.